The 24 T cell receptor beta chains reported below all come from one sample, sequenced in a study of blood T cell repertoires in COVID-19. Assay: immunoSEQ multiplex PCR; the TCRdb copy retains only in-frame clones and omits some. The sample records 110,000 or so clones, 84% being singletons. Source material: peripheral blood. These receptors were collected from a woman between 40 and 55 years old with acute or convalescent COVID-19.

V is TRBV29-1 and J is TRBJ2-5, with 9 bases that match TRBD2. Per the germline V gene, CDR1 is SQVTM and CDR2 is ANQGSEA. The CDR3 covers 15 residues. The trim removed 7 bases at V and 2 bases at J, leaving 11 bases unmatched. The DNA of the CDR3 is TGCAGCGCGATTCAAGCGGGGGGACTGCAAGAGACCCAGTACTTC. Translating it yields CSAIQAGGLQETQYF.

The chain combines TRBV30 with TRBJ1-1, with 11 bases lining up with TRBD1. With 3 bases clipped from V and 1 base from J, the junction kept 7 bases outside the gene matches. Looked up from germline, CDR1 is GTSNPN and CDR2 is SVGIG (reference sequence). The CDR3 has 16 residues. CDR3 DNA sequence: TGTGCCTGGAGCGTCTTCGGACAGGGGGCGAACACTGAAGCTTTCTTT. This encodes CAWSVFGQGANTEAFF.

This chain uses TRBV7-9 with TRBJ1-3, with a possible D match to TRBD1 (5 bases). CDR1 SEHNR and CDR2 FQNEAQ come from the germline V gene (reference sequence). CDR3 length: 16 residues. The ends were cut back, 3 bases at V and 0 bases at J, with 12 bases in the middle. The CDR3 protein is CASSFVRDYSGNTIYF. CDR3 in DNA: TGTGCCAGCAGCTTCGTCAGGGATTACTCTGGAAACACCATATATTTT.

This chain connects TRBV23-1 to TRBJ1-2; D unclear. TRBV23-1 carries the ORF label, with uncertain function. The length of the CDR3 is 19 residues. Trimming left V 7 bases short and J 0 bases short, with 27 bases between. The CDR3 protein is CASKGPGWSPHPTNYGYTF. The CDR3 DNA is TGCGCCAGCAAAGGCCCGGGTTGGTCCCCGCACCCGACTAACTATGGCTACACCTTC.

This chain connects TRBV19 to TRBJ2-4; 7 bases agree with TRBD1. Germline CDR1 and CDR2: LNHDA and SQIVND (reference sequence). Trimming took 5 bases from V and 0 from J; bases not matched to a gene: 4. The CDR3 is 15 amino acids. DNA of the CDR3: TGTGCCAGTAGTGTGGGACAGTTAGCCAAAAACATTCAGTACTTC. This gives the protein CASSVGQLAKNIQYF.

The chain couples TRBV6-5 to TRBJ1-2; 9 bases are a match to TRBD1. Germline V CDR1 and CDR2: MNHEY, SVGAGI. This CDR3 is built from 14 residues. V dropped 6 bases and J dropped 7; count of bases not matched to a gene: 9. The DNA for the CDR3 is TGTGCCAGCAGCAGGGACAGGGATCGGGGTGGCTACACCTTC. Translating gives CASSRDRDRGGYTF.

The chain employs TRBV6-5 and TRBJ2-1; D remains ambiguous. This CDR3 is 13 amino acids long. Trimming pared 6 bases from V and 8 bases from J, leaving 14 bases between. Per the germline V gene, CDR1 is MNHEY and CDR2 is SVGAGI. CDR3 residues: CASRVQALDEQFF. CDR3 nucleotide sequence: TGTGCCAGCAGGGTTCAAGCGCTCGATGAGCAGTTCTTC.

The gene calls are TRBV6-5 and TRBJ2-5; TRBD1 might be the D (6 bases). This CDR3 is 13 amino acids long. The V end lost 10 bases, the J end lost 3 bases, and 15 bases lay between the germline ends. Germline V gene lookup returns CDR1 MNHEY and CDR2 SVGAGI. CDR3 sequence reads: CATTWGLKETQYF. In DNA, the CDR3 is TGTGCCACTACCTGGGGGCTTAAAGAGACCCAGTACTTC.

The CDR3 loop is CASSSDSNPNTIYF. The CDR3 bases are TGTGCCAGCAGCTCAGACAGTAATCCGAACACCATATATTTT. V gene TRBV5-4 combines with J gene TRBJ1-3; weak D call: TRBD1 (5 bases). V lost 3 bases, J lost 7 bases, and 14 bases lay in between. CDR1 SGHNT and CDR2 YYREEE come from the germline V gene (reference sequence). The CDR3 length is 14 residues.

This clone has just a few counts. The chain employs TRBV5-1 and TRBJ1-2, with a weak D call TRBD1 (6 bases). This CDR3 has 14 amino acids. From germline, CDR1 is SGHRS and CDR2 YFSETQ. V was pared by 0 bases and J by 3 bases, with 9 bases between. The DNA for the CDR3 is TGCGCCAGCAGCTTGGGCGGGGGCGACTATGGCTACACCTTC. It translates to CASSLGGGDYGYTF. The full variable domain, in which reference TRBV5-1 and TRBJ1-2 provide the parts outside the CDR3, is KAGVTQTPRYLIKTRGQQVTLSCSPISGHRSVSWYQQTPGQGLQFLFEYFSETQRNKGNFPGRFSGRQFSNSRSEMNVSTLELGDSALYLCASSLGGGDYGYTFGSGTRLTVV.

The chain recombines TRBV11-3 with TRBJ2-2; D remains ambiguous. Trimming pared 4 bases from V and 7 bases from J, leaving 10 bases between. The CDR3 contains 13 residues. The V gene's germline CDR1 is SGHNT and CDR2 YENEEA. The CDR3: CASSSYLSGELFF. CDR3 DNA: TGTGCCAGCAGCTCGTACCTGAGCGGGGAGCTGTTTTTT.

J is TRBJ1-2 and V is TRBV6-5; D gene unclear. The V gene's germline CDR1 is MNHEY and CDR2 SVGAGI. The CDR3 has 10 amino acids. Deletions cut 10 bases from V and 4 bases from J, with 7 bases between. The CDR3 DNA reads TGTGCCACCTCGGGCTATGGCTACACCTTC. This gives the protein CATSGYGYTF.

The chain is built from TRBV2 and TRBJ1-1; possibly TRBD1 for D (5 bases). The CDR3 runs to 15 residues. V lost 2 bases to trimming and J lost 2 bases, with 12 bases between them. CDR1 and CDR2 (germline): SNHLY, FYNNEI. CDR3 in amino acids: CASSEFGRANTEAFF. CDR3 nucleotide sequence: TGTGCCAGCAGTGAATTTGGCAGGGCCAACACTGAAGCTTTCTTT. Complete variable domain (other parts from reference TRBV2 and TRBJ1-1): EPEVTQTPSHQVTQMGQEVILRCVPISNHLYFYWYRQILGQKVEFLVSFYNNEISEKSEIFDDQFSVERPDGSNFTLKIRSTKLEDSAMYFCASSEFGRANTEAFFGQGTRLTVV.

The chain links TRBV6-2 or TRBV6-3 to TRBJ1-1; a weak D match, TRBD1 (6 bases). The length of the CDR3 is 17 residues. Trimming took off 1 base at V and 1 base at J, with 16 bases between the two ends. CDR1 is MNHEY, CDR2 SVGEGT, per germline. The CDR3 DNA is TGTGCCAGCAGTTACTTATCCAACAGGGTTCGGAACACTGAAGCTTTCTTT. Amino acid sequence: CASSYLSNRVRNTEAFF.

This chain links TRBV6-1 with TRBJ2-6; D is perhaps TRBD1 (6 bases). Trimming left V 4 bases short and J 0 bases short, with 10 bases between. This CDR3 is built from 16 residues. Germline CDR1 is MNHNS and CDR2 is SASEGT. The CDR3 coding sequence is TGTGCCAGCAGTGGAAGGACAGCCTCTGGGGCCAACGTCCTGACTTTC. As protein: CASSGRTASGANVLTF.

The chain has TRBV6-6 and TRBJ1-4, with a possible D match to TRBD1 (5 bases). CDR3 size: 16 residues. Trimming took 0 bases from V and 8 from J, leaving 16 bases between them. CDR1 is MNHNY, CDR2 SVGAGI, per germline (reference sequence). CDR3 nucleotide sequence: TGTGCCAGCAGTTACTCGACTGGGGCAAAGGGCGAAAAACTGTTTTTT. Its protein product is CASSYSTGAKGEKLFF.

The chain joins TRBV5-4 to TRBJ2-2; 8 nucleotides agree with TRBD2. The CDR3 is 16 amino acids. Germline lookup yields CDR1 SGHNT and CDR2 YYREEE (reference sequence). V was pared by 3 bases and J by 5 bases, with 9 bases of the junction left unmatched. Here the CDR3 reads CASSSLAGGRTGELFF. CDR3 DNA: TGTGCCAGCAGCTCGCTTGCGGGGGGTCGGACCGGGGAGCTGTTTTTT.

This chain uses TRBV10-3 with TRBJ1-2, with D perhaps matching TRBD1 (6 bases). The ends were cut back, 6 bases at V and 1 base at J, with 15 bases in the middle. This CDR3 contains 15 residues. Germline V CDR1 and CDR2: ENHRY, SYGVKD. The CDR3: CAIRRQVQLNYGYTF. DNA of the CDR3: TGTGCCATCAGGAGACAGGTTCAACTTAACTATGGCTACACCTTC.

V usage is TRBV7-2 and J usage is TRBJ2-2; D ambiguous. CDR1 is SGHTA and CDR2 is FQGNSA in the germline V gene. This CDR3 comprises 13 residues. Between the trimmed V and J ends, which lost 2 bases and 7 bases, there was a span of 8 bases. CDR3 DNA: TGTGCCAGCAGCTTAATGTCGAGCGGGGAGCTGTTTTTT. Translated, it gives CASSLMSSGELFF.

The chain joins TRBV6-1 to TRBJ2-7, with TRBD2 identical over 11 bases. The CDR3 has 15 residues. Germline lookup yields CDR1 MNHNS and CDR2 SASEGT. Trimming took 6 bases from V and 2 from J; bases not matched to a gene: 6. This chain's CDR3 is CASRLTSGETYEQYF. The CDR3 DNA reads TGTGCCAGCAGACTGACTAGCGGGGAAACCTACGAGCAGTACTTC.

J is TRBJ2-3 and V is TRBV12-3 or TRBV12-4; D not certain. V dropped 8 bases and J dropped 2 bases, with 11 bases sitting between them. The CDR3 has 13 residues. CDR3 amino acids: CASRQAPTDTQYF. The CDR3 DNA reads TGTGCCAGCCGCCAGGCTCCCACAGATACGCAGTATTTT.

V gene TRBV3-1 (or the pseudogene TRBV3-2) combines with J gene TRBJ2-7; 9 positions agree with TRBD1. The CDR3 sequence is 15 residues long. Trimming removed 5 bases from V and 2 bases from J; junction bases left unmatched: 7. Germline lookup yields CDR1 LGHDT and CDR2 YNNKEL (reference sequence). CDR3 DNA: TGTGCCAGCAGCTGGGACAGGGAAAAGACCTACGAGCAGTACTTC. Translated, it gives CASSWDREKTYEQYF.

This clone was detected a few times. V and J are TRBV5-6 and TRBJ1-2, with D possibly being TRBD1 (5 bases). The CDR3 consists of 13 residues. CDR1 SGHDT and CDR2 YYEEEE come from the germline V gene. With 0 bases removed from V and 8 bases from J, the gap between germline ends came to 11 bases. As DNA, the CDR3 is TGTGCCAGCAGCTTGGTACAGGAAGAGGGCTACACCTTC. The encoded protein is CASSLVQEEGYTF.

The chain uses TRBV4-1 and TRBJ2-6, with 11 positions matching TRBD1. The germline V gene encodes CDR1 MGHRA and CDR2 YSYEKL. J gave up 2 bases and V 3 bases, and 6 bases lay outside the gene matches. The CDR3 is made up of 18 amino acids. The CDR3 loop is CASSQRTGGPTGANVLTF. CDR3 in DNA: TGCGCCAGCAGCCAGAGGACAGGGGGCCCAACTGGGGCCAACGTCCTGACTTTC.